This entry lists 31 T cell receptor beta chains sequenced from one sample in a study of tumor and adjacent non-tumor tissue in lung cancer. A modified ARM-PCR protocol with three rounds of nested PCR amplified TCRbeta. Using its own MiXCR run on the multiplex PCR reads, TCRdb lists one record per CDR3 protein. The sample holds 90,000 to 130,000 distinct CDR3 sequences, 84% seen once. The template was RNA from unsorted bulk tissue. The sequenced sample consisted of lung tumor tissue. These receptors were obtained from a man aged 70 or older with non-small cell lung cancer.

This clonotype was found once. The CDR3 does not close with the conserved phenylalanine or tryptophan, likely indicating a read error. The genes are TRBV11-3 and TRBJ2-1; 8 bases agree with TRBD2. Per germline, CDR1 SGHNT and CDR2 YENEEA. J gave up 8 bases and V 5 bases, and 11 bases lay outside the gene matches. This CDR3 has 15 residues. The chain's CDR3 is CASSRGLTGGHEQFS. The CDR3 DNA reads as TGTGCCAGCAGCCGGGGACTAACGGGAGGGCATGAGCAGTTCTCC.

On this clonotype: Because the CDR3 is missing its conserved closing phenylalanine or tryptophan, this is likely a read error. The chain recombines TRBV24-1 with TRBJ2-1, with 13 bases fitting TRBD2. The CDR3 loop spans 17 amino acids. CDR1 is KGHDR, CDR2 SFDVKD, per germline. V lost 5 bases to trimming and J lost 7 bases; unmatched junction nucleotides: 10. Here the CDR3 reads CATSGQTGTSGTNEQFS. In DNA form, the CDR3 reads TGTGCCACCAGTGGCCAGACCGGGACTAGCGGGACTAATGAGCAGTTCTCC.

About this clonotype itself: Relative to the germline gene, one junction end is altered; a read error may explain this. The chain has TRBV5-5 and TRBJ1-2; no definite D call. Germline V gene lookup returns CDR1 SGHKS and CDR2 YYEKEE (reference sequence). The CDR3 loop spans 13 amino acids. The CDR3 sequence is CASSLGMNYGYTF. The CDR3 DNA is TGTGCCAGTAGCTTGGGCATGAACTATGGCTACACCTTC.

The CDR3 nucleotides are TGTGCCAGCAGTTACAACTTCCTAGTGGGAGAAGGCGAGCAGTACTTC. Translation: CASSYNFLVGEGEQYF. This chain connects TRBV6-2 or TRBV6-3 to TRBJ2-7; D is perhaps TRBD2 (5 bases). Looked up from germline, CDR1 is MNHEY and CDR2 is SVGEGT. The germline V and J ends were trimmed by 2 bases and 6 bases, with 20 bases remaining between them. There are 16 residues in the CDR3.

Turning to this clonotype: At one end, the junction sequence differs from germline, possibly due to a read error. The chain is built from TRBV20-1 and TRBJ1-2; TRBD1 is a possible D gene (5 bases). Germline lookup yields CDR1 DFQATT and CDR2 SNEGSKA (reference sequence). CDR3 length: 14 residues. In DNA form, the CDR3 reads TGCAGTGATAGAGGAGGGGAGCGGCACTATGGCTACACCTTC. Protein product: CSDRGGERHYGYTF.

Worth noting for this clonotype: The junction departs from germline at one end; a sequencing error may be responsible. This chain connects TRBV6-2 or TRBV6-3 to TRBJ2-1; 8 bases align to TRBD2. The CDR3 spans 15 residues. CDR1 and CDR2 from the germline V gene are MNHEY and SVGEGT. The CDR3 DNA reads as TGTGTCAGCAGTCCGGGACTAGTCAATACCAATGAACAGTTCTTC. Encoded protein: CVSSPGLVNTNEQFF.

This clonotype came up a few times. Sequence at one end of the junction differs from germline and may be a read error. J is TRBJ2-2 and V is TRBV20-1, with a tentative D call TRBD2 (5 bases). CDR3 length: 17 residues. Germline V gene sequence: CDR1 DFQATT, CDR2 SNEGSKA (reference sequence). The CDR3 is CSARGGSAGVGTGKLFF. DNA of the CDR3: TGCAGTGCTAGAGGTGGGAGTGCAGGAGTGGGCACCGGGAAGCTGTTCTTT.

The V and J genes are TRBV11-2 and TRBJ1-2; TRBD1 matches 9 bases. Looked up from germline, CDR1 is SGHAT and CDR2 is FQNNGV. The CDR3 contains 15 residues. The V and J ends lost 6 bases and 7 bases, in that order; junction bases with no gene match: 12. The CDR3 nucleotides read TGTGCCAGCAGTTATACAGGGGGCTCCTCCCTTGGCTACACCTTC. This sequence encodes CASSYTGGSSLGYTF. The entire variable domain, with the rest obtained from reference TRBV11-2 and TRBJ1-2, is as follows: EAGVAQSPRYKIIEKRQSVAFWCNPISGHATLYWYQQILGQGPKLLIQFQNNGVVDDSQLPKDRFSAERLKGVDSTLKIQPAKLEDSAVYLCASSYTGGSSLGYTFGSGTRLTVV.

Comment on this clonotype: The junction does not match germline at one end; this may be a read error. The V and J genes are TRBV5-1 and TRBJ2-7; D remains unclear. The CDR3 consists of 11 residues. Germline V gene data show CDR1 as SGHRS and CDR2 as YFSETQ. The CDR3 spells CASSLYNEQCF. The DNA for the CDR3 is TGTGCCAGCAGCTTGTATAACGAGCAGTGCTTC.

Comment on this clonotype: One end of the junction fails to match germline, which may point to a read error. The chain employs TRBV5-5 and TRBJ2-1; perhaps TRBD1 as D (5 bases). CDR3 size: 17 residues. CDR1 is SGHKS, CDR2 YYEKEE, per germline (reference sequence). CDR3 region: CANSLALGDSSYNEQFF. The CDR3 bases are TGTGCCAACAGCTTGGCCTTAGGGGATAGCTCCTACAATGAGCAGTTCTTC.

Details on this clonotype: This CDR3 fails to terminate in the conserved phenylalanine or tryptophan, so it likely reflects a read error. The V call is TRBV20-1, the J call TRBJ2-1; 14 bases are a match to TRBD2. The CDR3 is 18 amino acids. Germline values: CDR1 DFQATT, CDR2 SNEGSKA (reference sequence). Trimming took 5 bases from V and 7 from J; bases not matched to a gene: 16. The CDR3 coding sequence is TGCAGTGCTTCACCGGGACTAGCGGGAGATTGGGAGAAAAATGAGCAGTTCATC. Translated: CSASPGLAGDWEKNEQFI.

This clonotype was seen only a few times. The junction does not match germline at one end; this may be a read error. The V and J genes are TRBV11-2 and TRBJ1-1; the D gene is possibly TRBD1 (5 bases). The CDR3 is made up of 14 amino acids. Germline V gene data show CDR1 as SGHAT and CDR2 as FQNNGV. The CDR3 DNA is TGTGCCAGTAGCTTCGGCGGGGACCGGACTGAAGCCTTCTTT. Its translation: CASSFGGDRTEAFF.

A note on this clonotype: In this CDR3 the conserved last residue, phenylalanine or tryptophan, is missing, so a read error is likely. V gene TRBV6-2 or TRBV6-3 combines with J gene TRBJ2-3; D gene ambiguous. CDR1 is MNHEY and CDR2 is SVGEGT in the germline V gene. This CDR3 is built from 17 residues. Trimming took 6 bases from V and 6 from J, leaving 25 bases between them. The CDR3 bases are TGTGCCAGCAGATACCCGATGATAGTAGGCCACCAGGATACGCAGTATTTA. Amino acids: CASRYPMIVGHQDTQYL.

Comment on this clonotype: Sequence at one end of the junction differs from germline and may be a read error. The chain has TRBV4-3 and TRBJ2-1; D is uncertain. This CDR3 region has 17 residues. From germline, CDR1 is LGHNA and CDR2 YSLEER. The chain's CDR3 is CVSSQDPMGTEYNEQFF. The CDR3 DNA reads TGCGTCAGCAGCCAAGACCCAATGGGAACTGAATACAATGAGCAGTTCTTC.

CDR3 coding DNA: TGTGCCAGCAGCCCGTCCGGACTAGCGGGATTTTGCGAGCAGTACTTC. It specifies CASSPSGLAGFCEQYF. This sequence joins TRBV7-8 and TRBJ2-7, with 12 bases identical to TRBD2. This CDR3 is built from 16 residues. Trimming at V came to 5 bases and at J to 6 bases, leaving 11 bases not matched to a gene. The germline gives CDR1 SGHVS, CDR2 FQNEAQ. The variable domain in full, completed from reference TRBV7-8 and TRBJ2-7, reads GAGVSQSPRYKVAKRGQDVALRCDPISGHVSLFWYQQALGQGPEFLTYFQNEAQLDKSGLPSDRFFAERPEGSVSTLKIQRTQQEDSAVYLCASSPSGLAGFCEQYFGPGTRLTVT.

The J gene is TRBJ2-3, the V gene TRBV20-1, with D unresolved. CDR1 is DFQATT, CDR2 SNEGSKA, per germline (reference sequence). The V gene lost 2 bases and the J gene lost 1 base, with 10 bases spanning the gap. This CDR3 region has 14 residues. This CDR3 is CSARYTFRTDTQYF. In DNA form, the CDR3 reads TGCAGTGCTAGATATACCTTCCGCACAGATACGCAGTATTTT.

As regards this clonotype: The junction departs from germline at one end; a sequencing error may be responsible. V and J are TRBV11-3 and TRBJ2-3; 7 bases map to TRBD1. The germline V gene encodes CDR1 SGHNT and CDR2 YENEEA. This CDR3 contains 15 residues. The CDR3 loop reads CASSPRQGATDTHSF. The CDR3 DNA reads TGTGCCAGCAGCCCAAGACAGGGAGCCACAGATACACACAGTTTT.

V and J are TRBV7-2 and TRBJ1-2; D uncertain. V gave up 9 bases and J gave up 8 bases, with 16 bases separating them. The V gene's germline CDR1 is SGHTA and CDR2 FQGNSA. The CDR3 extends over 12 amino acids. CDR3 amino acids: CARRLSGFGYTF. The CDR3 DNA is TGTGCCAGAAGATTGAGTGGATTCGGCTACACCTTC.

This clonotype is medium-sized within its sample. This CDR3 is CASSLKTSGMINEQFF. In DNA, the CDR3 is TGCGCCAGCAGCCTAAAGACTAGCGGGATGATAAATGAGCAGTTCTTC. V is TRBV4-3 and J is TRBJ2-1, with 11 bases aligning to TRBD2. Germline values: CDR1 LGHNA, CDR2 YSLEER. This CDR3 is built from 16 residues. V dropped 4 bases and J dropped 7; count of bases not matched to a gene: 9.

With regard to this clonotype: This could be a read error, since a much larger clone is one nucleotide away. The chain recombines TRBV28 with TRBJ2-7; tentatively, D is TRBD1 or TRBD2 (5 bases each). Germline CDR1 MDHEN, CDR2 SYDVKM. This CDR3 spans 14 amino acids. The CDR3 region is CASSLLVGTYDQYF. CDR3 nucleotide sequence: TGTGCCAGCAGTTTACTGGTTGGGACCTACGATCAGTACTTC.

The chain carries TRBV11-2 and TRBJ1-1; no definite D call. The V end was cut by 5 bases, the J end by 8 bases, with 15 bases between. The CDR3 totals 13 residues. Germline V gene sequence: CDR1 SGHAT, CDR2 FQNNGV. The CDR3 DNA reads TGTGCCAGCAGCGGAATGGTTCTAGCGGAAGCTTTCTTT. Its protein is CASSGMVLAEAFF.

This clonotype has just a few counts. One base away lies a much larger clone, so this may be a sequencing read error. The rearrangement links TRBV12-3 or TRBV12-4 to TRBJ2-3; 9 bases are shared with TRBD1. Unmatched junction bases numbered 12, after V lost 6 bases and J lost 11 bases. This CDR3 spans 14 amino acids. This CDR3 reads CASSPGTGRNMQYF. The CDR3 DNA follows: TGTGCCAGCAGCCCGGGGACAGGGCGGAATATGCAGTATTTT.

This clonotype has a count of ten or more. The chain combines TRBV5-4 with TRBJ2-3; 11 bases map to TRBD2. V shed 3 bases, J shed 3 bases, and the junction held 6 bases outside the gene matches. Germline V lookup: CDR1 SGHNT, CDR2 YYREEE (reference sequence). The CDR3 totals 16 residues. Written as DNA, the CDR3 is TGTGCCAGCAGCTCCCCAGTAGCGGGGGGGACAGATACGCAGTATTTT. As protein: CASSSPVAGGTDTQYF.

A note on this clonotype: At one end, the junction sequence differs from germline, possibly due to a read error. The V gene is TRBV6-6, the J gene TRBJ1-2; D perhaps matches TRBD1 (6 bases). Germline V gene data show CDR1 as MNHNY and CDR2 as SVGAGI (reference sequence). This CDR3 comprises 15 residues. CDR3 in amino acids: CASRPFRGPNYGYTF. The DNA of the CDR3 is TGTGCCAGCAGACCATTCCGGGGGCCTAACTATGGCTACACCTTT.

This clonotype was seen ten or more times. The chain combines TRBV20-1 with TRBJ2-1; 8 positions agree with TRBD2. Trimming at V came to 6 bases and at J to 1 base, leaving 11 bases not matched to a gene. CDR3 size: 16 residues. Per the germline V gene, CDR1 is DFQATT and CDR2 is SNEGSKA (reference sequence). DNA of the CDR3: TGCAGTGCCGGACTAGCCGGAGGAGGGTCCTACAATGAGCAGTTCTTC. Its translation: CSAGLAGGGSYNEQFF.

Of note for this clonotype: The final CDR3 position lacks the conserved phenylalanine or tryptophan, pointing to a likely read error. The limits of the CDR3 on the DNA are not certain, so only TCRdb's listed CDR3 is given. The rearrangement uses TRBV6-1 and TRBJ2-7; TRBD1 is the table's D call, not checked against the DNA. CDR1 and CDR2 (germline): MNHNS, SASEGT. The CDR3 sequence runs 13 residues, both termini included. CDR3 sequence: CASTLTAFYEHYL.

This clonotype has more than one count but fewer than ten. The junction does not match germline at one end; this may be a read error. This sequence joins TRBV7-9 and TRBJ2-2; D not certain. In germline, CDR1 is SEHNR, CDR2 FQNEAQ (reference sequence). The CDR3 covers 17 residues. CDR3 sequence: CTSPPNRRKISTGELFF. The CDR3 DNA sequence: TGTACCAGCCCGCCGAACAGACGGAAAATCAGCACCGGGGAGCTGTTTTTT.

The chain links TRBV11-2 to TRBJ2-6, with D perhaps matching TRBD1 (6 bases). Germline V gene sequence: CDR1 SGHAT, CDR2 FQNNGV. V gave up 9 bases and J gave up 4 bases, with 25 bases separating them. The CDR3 covers 18 residues. CDR3 in amino acids: CASSPGTWGSRGANVLTF. CDR3 DNA: TGTGCCAGTAGCCCCGGGACATGGGGTTCTCGCGGGGCCAACGTCCTGACTTTC.

This clonotype was recorded a few times. The CDR3 does not close with the conserved phenylalanine or tryptophan, likely indicating a read error. The chain recombines TRBV5-4 with TRBJ2-2; 9 nucleotides line up with TRBD1. The CDR3 loop spans 17 amino acids. The germline CDR1 and CDR2 sequences are SGHNT and YYREEE (reference sequence). CDR3 bases: TGTGCTAGCAGTTTACGGCCAGGGACAGGGATCCCCGGGGAGCTGTTTTAT. It codes for CASSLRPGTGIPGELFY.

The table lists this clonotype with a few counts. This may stem from a read error, because a much larger clone lies one nucleotide away. The rearrangement joins TRBV6-4 to TRBJ2-3, with TRBD2 identical over 8 bases. The CDR3 loop spans 17 amino acids. Germline V gene sequence: CDR1 MRHNA, CDR2 SNTAGT. Unmatched junction bases numbered 10, after V lost 1 base and J lost 4 bases. CDR3 amino acids: CASSDLMVSGAADTQYF. As DNA, the CDR3 is TGTGCCAGCAGTGACTTGATGGTTAGCGGGGCTGCAGATACGCAGTATTTT.

This clonotype showed up just once. Because the CDR3 is missing its conserved closing phenylalanine or tryptophan, this is likely a read error. V and J are TRBV11-3 and TRBJ1-1; 7 nucleotides match TRBD1. Germline CDR1 and CDR2: SGHNT and YENEEA. The CDR3 extends over 16 amino acids. The CDR3: CASNFRDRTLNTEAFV. For the CDR3, the DNA is TGTGCGAGCAACTTCCGGGACAGAACCCTGAACACTGAAGCTTTCGTT.